Below are 22 T cell receptor beta chains sequenced from a single sample in a study of T cells after yellow fever vaccination. TCRdb independently ran MiXCR on the 5' RACE reads; one entry per CDR3 protein. The table includes around 310,000 distinct CDR3 sequences, 8.7% detected once. The sequencing used PBMCs, collected on the day of the first yellow fever vaccination. The receptor set was obtained from a man younger than 30 who received the YFV17D yellow fever vaccine.

The rearrangement uses TRBV7-3 and TRBJ2-1; D might be TRBD2 (6 bases). The CDR3 is 15 amino acids. The germline CDR1 and CDR2 sequences are SGHTA and FQGTGA. V was pared by 5 bases and J by 0 bases, with 11 bases between. CDR3 sequence reads: CASSPGTYSYNEQFF. The CDR3 DNA is TGTGCCAGCAGCCCAGGGACTTACTCCTACAATGAGCAGTTCTTC. Complete variable domain (other parts from reference TRBV7-3 and TRBJ2-1): GAGVSQTPSNKVTEKGKYVELRCDPISGHTALYWYRQSLGQGPEFLIYFQGTGAADDSGLPNDRFFAVRPEGSVSTLKIQRTERGDSAVYLCASSPGTYSYNEQFFGPGTRLTVL.

This clonotype has a handful of counts. The V call is TRBV18, the J call TRBJ2-7, with 10 bases aligning to TRBD1. CDR3 size: 14 residues. Germline CDR1 and CDR2: KGHSH and LQKENI. J lost 3 bases, V lost 6 bases, and 5 bases had no gene match. The CDR3, as DNA: TGTGCCAGCTCGGCCGGGACAGGGGTCTACGAGCAGTACTTC. Residues: CASSAGTGVYEQYF.

This clonotype has just a few counts. The rearrangement links TRBV29-1 to TRBJ2-5; perhaps D is TRBD1 or TRBD2 (6 bases each). Germline lookup yields CDR1 SQVTM and CDR2 ANQGSEA. This CDR3 region has 13 residues. Trimming removed 4 bases from V and 2 bases from J, with 11 bases in between. The CDR3 DNA sequence: TGCAGCGTTGGGGGGGCGCATCAAGAGACCCAGTACTTC. This translates into CSVGGAHQETQYF.

This clonotype was counted at least ten times. The V gene is TRBV12-3 or TRBV12-4, the J gene TRBJ2-2; 7 nucleotides agree with TRBD1. The CDR3 has 15 amino acids. The V gene end was trimmed by 8 bases and the J gene end by 1 base; junction bases not matched to a gene: 7. The CDR3 here is CASLGQAKNTGELFF. The DNA of the CDR3 is TGTGCCAGCTTAGGACAGGCCAAGAACACCGGGGAGCTGTTTTTT.

In this sample, this clonotype turned up a few times. The chain has TRBV19 and TRBJ2-5; tentative D call: TRBD1 (6 bases). Germline lookup yields CDR1 LNHDA and CDR2 SQIVND (reference sequence). Trimming pared 3 bases from V and 5 bases from J, leaving 7 bases between. This CDR3 is 12 amino acids long. The CDR3 region is CASSIRGETQYF. CDR3 in DNA: TGTGCCAGTAGTATTAGGGGGGAGACCCAGTACTTC.

In this sample, this clonotype turned up a few times. V and J are TRBV5-1 and TRBJ1-1; no definite D call. Germline-derived CDR1 and CDR2 are SGHRS and YFSETQ. Trimming left V 0 bases short and J 3 bases short, with 12 bases between. The CDR3 spans 15 residues. This chain's CDR3 is CASSLETHGDTEAFF. The CDR3 DNA reads as TGCGCCAGCAGCTTGGAAACCCACGGGGACACTGAAGCTTTCTTT.

The chain is built from TRBV4-3 and TRBJ1-1; a weak D match, TRBD1 (5 bases). With 1 base removed from V and 4 bases from J, the gap between germline ends came to 13 bases. Germline assignment: CDR1 LGHNA and CDR2 YSLEER. This CDR3 is built from 15 residues. The CDR3 loop is CASSQGKGTGTEAFF. The CDR3 DNA is TGCGCCAGCAGCCAAGGGAAGGGGACGGGCACTGAAGCTTTCTTT.

Turning to this clonotype: One end of the junction fails to match germline, which may point to a read error. This chain links TRBV6-1 with TRBJ1-5; no clear D gene. Germline V gives CDR1 MNHNS, CDR2 SASEGT. CDR3 length equals 13 residues. CDR3 in amino acids: CVSSAASGQPQHF. DNA of the CDR3: TGTGTCAGCAGTGCCGCTTCCGGGCAGCCCCAGCATTTT.

This clonotype appeared many times. This chain links TRBV5-1 with TRBJ2-3; 9 nucleotides align to TRBD2. V trimming: 3 bases; J trimming: 4 bases; junction bases outside the gene matches: 3. Germline-derived CDR1 and CDR2 are SGHRS and YFSETQ. This CDR3 comprises 14 residues. CDR3: CASSSAGGPDTQYF. Written as DNA, the CDR3 is TGCGCCAGCAGCTCAGCGGGGGGCCCAGATACGCAGTATTTT.

This clonotype has a count of ten or more. This sequence joins TRBV27 and TRBJ1-4; perhaps TRBD1 as D (5 bases). This CDR3 contains 12 residues. Germline CDR1 and CDR2: MNHEY and SMNVEV (reference sequence). The CDR3 here is CPPCREDEKLFF. CDR3 sequence (DNA): TGTCCACCTTGCAGGGAGGATGAAAAACTGTTTTTT.

This clonotype was counted between two and nine times. The chain couples TRBV10-2 to TRBJ2-3; D might be TRBD2 (6 bases). The germline CDR1 and CDR2 sequences are WSHSY and SAAADI. Trimming shortened V by 3 bases and J by 1 base, and 17 bases separated the two germline ends. CDR3 length equals 17 residues. The CDR3 DNA reads as TGCGCCAGCAGTGATCTGGGTTGGCGGGGTGGCACAGATACGCAGTATTTT. This codes for CASSDLGWRGGTDTQYF.

This clonotype turned up a few times. For the CDR3, the DNA is TGCAGTGCTAGAGATAGCGGGGGGCCCACGAATACGCAGTATTTT. Its translation is CSARDSGGPTNTQYF. V and J are TRBV20-1 and TRBJ2-3, with 10 bases that match TRBD2. The trim removed 0 bases at V and 7 bases at J, leaving 7 bases unmatched. CDR1 is DFQATT and CDR2 is SNEGSKA in the germline V gene (reference sequence). The CDR3 runs to 15 residues.

The V gene is TRBV4-1, the J gene TRBJ2-7; the match to TRBD2 covers 10 bases. J was trimmed by 5 bases and V by 2 bases; bases with no gene match: 6. Germline V CDR1 and CDR2: MGHRA, YSYEKL. The CDR3 contains 15 residues. The CDR3 nucleotides are TGCGCCAGCAGCCAACTAGCGGGGGCTATCCACGAGCAGTACTTC. Its translation: CASSQLAGAIHEQYF.

This clonotype was found a few times. The chain couples TRBV11-1 to TRBJ2-1, with 7 nucleotides matching TRBD1. The junction had 8 bases not matched to a gene; V was cut back by 5 bases and J by 4 bases. The CDR3 is 15 amino acids. The germline gives CDR1 SGHAT, CDR2 FQDESV (reference sequence). Here the CDR3 DNA reads TGTGCCAGCAGCCCCACCGGGACAGTGTACAATGAGCAGTTCTTC. Protein: CASSPTGTVYNEQFF.

The sample holds many counts of this clonotype. The chain carries TRBV11-2 and TRBJ2-1; 7 bases agree with TRBD2. Per the germline V gene, CDR1 is SGHAT and CDR2 is FQNNGV. Germline trimming cut 1 base from V and 6 bases from J; bases unmatched to any gene: 18. This CDR3 is 19 amino acids long. This CDR3 reads CASSLVGGPWLGGSNEQFF. The CDR3 coding sequence is TGTGCCAGCAGCTTAGTTGGAGGGCCATGGTTGGGCGGGAGCAATGAGCAGTTCTTC. The full variable domain, in which reference TRBV11-2 and TRBJ2-1 provide the parts outside the CDR3, is EAGVAQSPRYKIIEKRQSVAFWCNPISGHATLYWYQQILGQGPKLLIQFQNNGVVDDSQLPKDRFSAERLKGVDSTLKIQPAKLEDSAVYLCASSLVGGPWLGGSNEQFFGPGTRLTVL.

The V and J genes are TRBV28 and TRBJ1-1; perhaps TRBD1 as D (5 bases). The germline V and J ends were trimmed by 8 bases and 1 base, with 11 bases remaining between them. The CDR3 is 13 amino acids. CDR1 and CDR2 from the germline V gene are MDHEN and SYDVKM. DNA for the CDR3: TGTGCCAGCGTCTATAGGGGGAACACTGAAGCTTTCTTT. Its translation is CASVYRGNTEAFF. The full variable domain, in which reference TRBV28 and TRBJ1-1 provide the parts outside the CDR3, is DVKVTQSSRYLVKRTGEKVFLECVQDMDHENMFWYRQDPGLGLRLIYFSYDVKMKEKGDIPEGYSVSREKKERFSLILESASTNQTSMYLCASVYRGNTEAFFGQGTRLTVV.

This clonotype was counted ten times or more. This chain joins TRBV2 and TRBJ2-1; D might be TRBD1 or TRBD2, each matching 6 bases. This CDR3 spans 14 amino acids. Between the trimmed V and J ends, which lost 7 bases and 5 bases, there was a span of 15 bases. The germline V gene encodes CDR1 SNHLY and CDR2 FYNNEI. The CDR3: CASTGAGGNNEQFF. The DNA for the CDR3 is TGTGCCAGCACGGGGGCCGGAGGAAACAATGAGCAGTTCTTC. The variable domain in full, completed from reference TRBV2 and TRBJ2-1, reads EPEVTQTPSHQVTQMGQEVILRCVPISNHLYFYWYRQILGQKVEFLVSFYNNEISEKSEIFDDQFSVERPDGSNFTLKIRSTKLEDSAMYFCASTGAGGNNEQFFGPGTRLTVL.

There are a few counts of this clonotype. The DNA for the CDR3 is TGTGCCTTCAGTTTTTGGGTTCGGCTCGGACAGGGGCCCGAGGAACTGTTTTTT. This sequence encodes CAFSFWVRLGQGPEELFF. The rearrangement links TRBV12-3 or TRBV12-4 to TRBJ1-4, with TRBD1 identical over 9 bases. The CDR3 is made up of 18 amino acids. Losses at the gene ends were 11 bases for V and 12 bases for J; bases not matched to a gene: 28.

There are a few counts of this clonotype. The J gene is TRBJ2-2, the V gene TRBV7-9; 9 nucleotides match TRBD1. Germline trimming cut 5 bases from V and 5 bases from J; bases unmatched to any gene: 6. This CDR3 spans 15 amino acids. The germline gives CDR1 SEHNR, CDR2 FQNEAQ (reference sequence). The CDR3 spells CASSPSDRGTGELFF. CDR3 bases: TGTGCCAGCAGCCCGAGTGACAGGGGGACCGGGGAGCTGTTTTTT.

The chain recombines TRBV6-5 with TRBJ2-2; 7 bases are a match to TRBD2. J gave up 5 bases and V 4 bases, and 13 bases lay outside the gene matches. CDR3 length: 17 amino acids. Germline loops: CDR1 MNHEY, CDR2 SVGAGI. CDR3 in amino acids: CASSSGPGLGMTGELFF. The CDR3 nucleotides read TGTGCCAGCAGTTCTGGACCAGGACTAGGGATGACCGGGGAGCTGTTTTTT.

The chain joins TRBV20-1 to TRBJ2-5; D uncertain. V lost 1 base to trimming and J lost 10 bases, with 10 bases between them. Germline CDR1 and CDR2: DFQATT and SNEGSKA (reference sequence). The CDR3 extends over 11 amino acids. In DNA, the CDR3 is TGCAGTGCTAGAGGGTTGGATCGCCAGTACTTC. Protein sequence: CSARGLDRQYF.

This clonotype has only a few counts. The V call is TRBV10-3, the J call TRBJ2-1, with a possible D match to TRBD2 (6 bases). The CDR3 loop spans 15 amino acids. Germline V gene sequence: CDR1 ENHRY, CDR2 SYGVKD. The V end lost 0 bases, the J end lost 4 bases, and 10 bases lay between the germline ends. CDR3 coding DNA: TGTGCCATCAGTGAGTCGACGGGGAGGTACAATGAGCAGTTCTTC. Translating it yields CAISESTGRYNEQFF.